This TCR beta chain was sequenced in a study of cytomegalovirus exposure and HLA in healthy donors. Concerning this clone itself: Its antigen is currently unknown.

The PCR used 60 Vbeta and 13 Jbeta primers. Clones were sequenced by immunoSEQ multiplex PCR, and TCRdb holds only the in-frame ones, with some missing. This table holds 130,000 or so clones, around 76% found once. Germline-derived CDR1 and CDR2 are SGHAT and FQNNGV. The CDR3 spans 13 residues. The V end lost 5 bases, the J end lost 8 bases, and 12 bases lay between the germline ends. Broader study findings: Investigators reported more than 150 TCR beta chains as tied to cytomegalovirus. According to an earlier analysis, most TCR beta V segments yielded productive rearrangements about 90% or about 30% of the time. In a later analysis, TCR beta V- and J-gene trimming was associated with a missense DCLRE1C variant.

The sequence came from a male donor in good health and CMV-seronegative. Input material: PBMCs. This sequence joins TRBV11-2 and TRBJ1-4; tentative D call: TRBD1 (6 bases). CDR3 amino acids: CASSPGGAEKLFF. The CDR3 DNA reads TGTGCCAGCAGCCCGGGGGGGGCCGAAAAACTGTTTTTT.